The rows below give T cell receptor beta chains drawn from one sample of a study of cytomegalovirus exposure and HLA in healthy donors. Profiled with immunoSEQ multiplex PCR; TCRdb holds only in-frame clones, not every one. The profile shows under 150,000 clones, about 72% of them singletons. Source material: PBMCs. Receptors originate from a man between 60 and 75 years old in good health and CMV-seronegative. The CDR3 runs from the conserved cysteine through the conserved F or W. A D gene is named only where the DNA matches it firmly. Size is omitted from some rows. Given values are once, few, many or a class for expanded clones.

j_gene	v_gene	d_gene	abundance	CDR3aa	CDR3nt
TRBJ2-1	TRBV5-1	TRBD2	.	CASSLEAGGYNEQFF	TGCGCCAGCAGCTTGGAAGCGGGGGGCTACAATGAGCAGTTCTTC
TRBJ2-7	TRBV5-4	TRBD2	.	CASSSPGQGTSGSSTYEQYF	TGTGCCAGCAGCTCGCCGGGACAGGGGACTAGCGGGAGCTCTACCTACGAGCAGTACTTC
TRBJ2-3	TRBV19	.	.	CASSIRWATDTQYF	TGTGCCAGTAGTATTCGGTGGGCCACAGATACGCAGTATTTT
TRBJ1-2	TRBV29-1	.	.	CSVEEGRGYTF	TGCAGCGTTGAAGAGGGGCGGGGCTACACCTTC
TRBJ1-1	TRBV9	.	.	CASSPRDAEALNTEAFF	TGTGCCAGCAGCCCCCGTGACGCGGAGGCTTTGAACACTGAAGCTTTCTTT
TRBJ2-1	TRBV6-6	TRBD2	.	CASSYSRGRGNEQFF	TGTGCCAGCAGTTACTCACGCGGGAGGGGTAATGAGCAGTTCTTC
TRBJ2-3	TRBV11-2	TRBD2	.	CASSPRLALITDTQYF	TGTGCCAGCAGCCCTAGACTAGCCCTAATCACAGATACGCAGTATTTT
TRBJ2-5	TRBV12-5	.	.	CASGLVLGGGSSLDF	TGTGCTAGTGGTTTGGTACTAGGCGGTGGGTCTAGCCTCGACTTC
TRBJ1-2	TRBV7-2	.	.	CASSLAAGNVLNYGYTF	TGTGCCAGCAGCTTAGCGGCAGGCAACGTTCTTAACTATGGCTACACCTTC
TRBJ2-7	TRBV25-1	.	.	CASSAPHSYEQYF	TGTGCCAGCAGTGCCCCCCACTCCTACGAGCAGTACTTC
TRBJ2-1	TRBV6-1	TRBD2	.	CASSEERRELGYEQFF	TGTGCCAGCAGTGAAGAAAGGCGGGAGTTAGGGTATGAGCAGTTCTTC
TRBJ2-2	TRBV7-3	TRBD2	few	CASSLTSGRGGTGELFF	TGTGCCAGCAGCTTAACTAGCGGGAGAGGTGGTACCGGGGAGCTGTTTTTT
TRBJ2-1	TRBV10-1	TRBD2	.	CASSESGRETDNEQFF	TGCGCCAGCAGTGAGTCGGGGCGGGAGACGGACAATGAGCAGTTCTTC
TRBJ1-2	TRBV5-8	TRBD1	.	CASRSMGRDRGYGYTF	TGTGCCAGCAGGTCCATGGGGCGTGACAGGGGGTATGGCTACACCTTC
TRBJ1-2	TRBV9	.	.	CASSEQVDYGYTF	TGTGCCAGCAGCGAGCAGGTGGACTATGGCTACACCTTC
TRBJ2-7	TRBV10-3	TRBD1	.	CAIGWDRAGNEQYF	TGTGCCATCGGGTGGGACAGGGCCGGGAACGAGCAGTACTTC
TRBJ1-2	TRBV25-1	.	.	CASSELLGTPLQGYTF	TGTGCCAGCAGTGAGTTACTCGGGACACCTCTACAAGGCTACACCTTC
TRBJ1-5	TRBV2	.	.	CASSEEGQNSNQPQHF	TGTGCCAGCAGTGAAGAGGGGCAGAATAGCAATCAGCCCCAGCATTTT
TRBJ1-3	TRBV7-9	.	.	CASSLGLLSGNTIYF	TGTGCCAGCAGCTTAGGCCTACTCTCTGGAAACACCATATATTTT
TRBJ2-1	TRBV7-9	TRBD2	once	CASSFYQNPGLAYRHEQFF	TGTGCCAGCAGCTTTTATCAAAACCCGGGACTAGCGTATCGCCATGAGCAGTTCTTC
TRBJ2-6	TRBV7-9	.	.	CASSFDRLSSGANALTF	TGTGCCAGCAGCTTCGACAGGCTGAGCTCTGGGGCCAACGCCCTGACTTTC
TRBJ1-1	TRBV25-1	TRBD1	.	CASSAQGARRAEAFF	TGTGCCAGCAGTGCGCAGGGGGCGCGTAGGGCTGAAGCTTTCTTT
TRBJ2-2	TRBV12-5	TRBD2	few	CASGPGLAGARDTGELFF	TGTGCTAGTGGTCCGGGACTAGCGGGAGCGAGGGACACCGGGGAGCTGTTTTTT
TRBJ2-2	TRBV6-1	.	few	CASSVQGGDNTGELFF	TGTGCCAGCAGTGTACAGGGCGGAGATAACACCGGGGAGCTGTTTTTT
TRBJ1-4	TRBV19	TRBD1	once	CASSYGTGLSGFEKLFF	TGTGCCAGTAGCTACGGGACAGGGCTATCGGGTTTTGAAAAACTGTTTTTT
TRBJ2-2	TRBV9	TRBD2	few	CASSATSGRLNTGELFF	TGTGCCAGCAGTGCGACTAGCGGGAGATTGAACACCGGGGAGCTGTTTTTT
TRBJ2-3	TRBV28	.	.	CASRERDTQYF	TGTGCCAGCAGAGAGAGAGATACGCAGTATTTT
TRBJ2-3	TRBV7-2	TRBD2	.	CASSFTGTRSDTQYF	TGTGCCAGCAGCTTTACCGGGACTAGGTCAGATACGCAGTATTTT
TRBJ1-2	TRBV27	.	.	CASSWPSGYGYTF	TGTGCCAGCAGTTGGCCCTCGGGCTATGGCTACACCTTC